Listed below are T cell receptor beta chains from one sample, sequenced in a study of cytomegalovirus exposure and HLA in healthy donors. The assay was immunoSEQ multiplex PCR, and TCRdb's table has in-frame clones only and misses some. The data hold about 130,000 clones, with roughly 90% observed a single time. What was sequenced was PBMCs. These receptors all come from a man under 40 in good health and CMV-seronegative. The CDR3 runs from the conserved cysteine through the conserved F or W. A clone size is listed for some rows: how often the clone was seen (once, few, many), or a class if it is expanded.

CDR3 protein,V gene,J gene,clone size
CASSVDGNRAGELFF,TRBV9,TRBJ2-2,.
CATSFQSNYGYTF,TRBV15,TRBJ1-2,.
CATSRDLAEYSYEQYF,TRBV15,TRBJ2-7,.
CASSPGVPQFF,TRBV7-9,TRBJ2-1,once
CASSLGPSRETQYF,TRBV7-2,TRBJ2-5,.
CASSPQGNEQFF,TRBV27,TRBJ2-1,.
CASSLQGISYNEQFF,TRBV5-1,TRBJ2-1,.
CASSLFGLAVSSYEQYF,TRBV11-2,TRBJ2-7,once
CASSKGLAEIDEQFF,TRBV6-4,TRBJ2-1,.
CASSQDIIRLAGIYEQYF,TRBV4-2,TRBJ2-7,.
CASRLDRAGELFF,TRBV27,TRBJ2-2,once
CASSPLPSGREETQYF,TRBV5-1,TRBJ2-5,.
CASSLGSGSEQYF,TRBV5-5,TRBJ2-7,.
CASSANSGGLGETQYF,TRBV19,TRBJ2-5,.
CASSWDRTNYGYTF,TRBV11-2,TRBJ1-2,once
CASSLEGATQYF,TRBV5-4,TRBJ2-3,.
CASSFHSSTDTQYF,TRBV7-2,TRBJ2-3,.
CASSFLQGAPRELFF,TRBV5-1,TRBJ2-2,.
CASSIGPGLETYEQYF,TRBV19,TRBJ2-7,.
CATSGAGGYNEQFF,TRBV19,TRBJ2-1,.
CASSQALFAGGRETQYF,TRBV4-1,TRBJ2-5,.
CASSSTGTVNYGYTF,TRBV19,TRBJ1-2,.
CASTGDLNNEQFF,TRBV6-5,TRBJ2-1,.
CATQDRAILQETQYF,TRBV6-5,TRBJ2-5,.
CASSLTDLGGYTF,TRBV9,TRBJ1-2,.
CASSLGSGGDRFLGYTF,TRBV7-9,TRBJ1-2,.
CASKPAGGTYEQYF,TRBV2,TRBJ2-7,.
CASSVGTGEQYF,TRBV9,TRBJ2-7,once
CASSDSSGTGELFF,TRBV6-4,TRBJ2-2,.
CSVLIRLASSYNEQFF,TRBV29-1,TRBJ2-1,few
CASRVTSGSYNEQFF,TRBV6-5,TRBJ2-1,.
CASSEYRGQWQETQYF,TRBV25-1,TRBJ2-5,.
CASSQVGGPYNEQFF,TRBV4-3,TRBJ2-1,.
CASSYEGNEQYF,TRBV6-5,TRBJ2-7,few
CASEEAGDNTGELFF,TRBV2,TRBJ2-2,.
CASGSGRTRYEQYF,TRBV27,TRBJ2-7,.
CASSYQAAINSPLHF,TRBV7-2,TRBJ1-6,.
CASSQVGLAHEQYF,TRBV4-1,TRBJ2-7,.